This note documents a single T cell receptor (beta chain) sequence. Its antigen is currently unknown. This entry comes from a study of cytomegalovirus exposure and HLA in healthy donors. Study-wide results and caveats: Specific recognition of CMV antigens was confirmed in vitro for three chains (all CMV-associated). According to reports, the classifier identified cytomegalovirus status with high specificity and sensitivity. In presence/absence analyses, roughly uniform sequencing depth across donors was assumed. TCR beta chains associated with HLA were, in a later analysis, more clonally expanded than equally common others.

The CDR3 has 14 residues. Looked up from germline, CDR1 is LNHDA and CDR2 is SQIVND (reference sequence). The germline V and J ends were trimmed by 6 bases and 3 bases, with 12 bases remaining between them. The primer mix had 60 Vbeta and 13 Jbeta primers. Assay: immunoSEQ multiplex PCR; the TCRdb copy retains only in-frame clones and omits some. The table shows approximately 270,000 clones, with 75% to 90% occurring only once. Sequenced input: PBMCs. This chain uses TRBV19 with TRBJ2-1, with D possibly matching TRBD2 (6 bases). The clonotype originates from a girl aged 2 to 10 in good health and CMV-seronegative. The CDR3 DNA follows: TGTGCCAGTAGCGCATTGCGGGGCTACAATGAGCAGTTCTTC. It is translated as CASSALRGYNEQFF.